A single sample is the source of the 5 T cell receptor beta chains below, sequenced in a study of control samples from healthy donors and cancer patients. Repertoires were generated with immunoSEQ multiplex PCR, while TCRdb's copy carries only in-frame clones and drops some. The profile covers around 150,000 clones, with about 94% appearing a single time and around 8% taken by the ten largest. The sample was blood. These receptors came from a woman between 40 and 50 years old in good health.

The genes are TRBV19 and TRBJ2-5; 8 bases map to TRBD1. The CDR3 sequence is 16 residues long. Germline assignment: CDR1 LNHDA and CDR2 SQIVND (reference sequence). J lost 5 bases, V lost 3 bases, and 11 bases had no gene match. CDR3 bases: TGTGCCAGTAGTATCGGAGCCCAGGGGGCCCCTGAGACCCAGTACTTC. Its translation: CASSIGAQGAPETQYF.

This clone was seen once. This chain uses TRBV7-7 with TRBJ2-7; D is unresolved. V dropped 2 bases and J dropped 2 bases, with 7 bases sitting between them. In germline, CDR1 is SSHAT, CDR2 FNYEAQ (reference sequence). CDR3 length: 13 amino acids. The CDR3 DNA is TGTGCCAGCAGCTTATCCGGAACCTACGAGCAGTACTTC. As protein: CASSLSGTYEQYF.

The chain links TRBV12-3 or TRBV12-4 to TRBJ1-3; 7 bases fit TRBD1. The CDR3 has 13 amino acids. V was clipped by 7 bases and J by 8 bases; unmatched bases: 8. The CDR3 nucleotides are TGTGCCAGCACCTTGAACAGGGGACACACCATATATTTT. Translated: CASTLNRGHTIYF.

The V call is TRBV11-2, the J call TRBJ1-5, with 7 bases lining up with TRBD1. Germline assignment: CDR1 SGHAT and CDR2 FQNNGV. V shed 5 bases and J 7 bases; nucleotides not matched to a gene: 5. The length of the CDR3 is 13 residues. This CDR3 reads CASSTDREQPQHF. CDR3 bases: TGTGCCAGCAGCACCGACAGGGAACAGCCCCAGCATTTT.

V usage is TRBV11-1 and J usage is TRBJ1-1; D remains ambiguous. CDR1 and CDR2 (germline): SGHAT, FQDESV (reference sequence). The CDR3 consists of 13 residues. CDR3 nucleotides: TGTCTCCCGCAAGGTGAGGGGAACACTGAAGCTTTCTTT. Protein sequence: CLPQGEGNTEAFF.